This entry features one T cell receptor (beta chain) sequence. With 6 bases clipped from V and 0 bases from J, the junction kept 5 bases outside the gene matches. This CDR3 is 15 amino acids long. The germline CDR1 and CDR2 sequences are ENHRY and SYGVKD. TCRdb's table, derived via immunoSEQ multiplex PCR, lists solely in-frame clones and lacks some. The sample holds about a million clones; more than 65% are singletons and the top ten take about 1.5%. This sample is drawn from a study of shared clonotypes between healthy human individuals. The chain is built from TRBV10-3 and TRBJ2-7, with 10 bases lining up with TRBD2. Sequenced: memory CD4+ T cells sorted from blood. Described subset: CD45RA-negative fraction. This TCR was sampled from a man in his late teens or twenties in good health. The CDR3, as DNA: TGTGCCATCAGGACCGGGACTAGCGACTCCTACGAGCAGTACTTC. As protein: CAIRTGTSDSYEQYF.